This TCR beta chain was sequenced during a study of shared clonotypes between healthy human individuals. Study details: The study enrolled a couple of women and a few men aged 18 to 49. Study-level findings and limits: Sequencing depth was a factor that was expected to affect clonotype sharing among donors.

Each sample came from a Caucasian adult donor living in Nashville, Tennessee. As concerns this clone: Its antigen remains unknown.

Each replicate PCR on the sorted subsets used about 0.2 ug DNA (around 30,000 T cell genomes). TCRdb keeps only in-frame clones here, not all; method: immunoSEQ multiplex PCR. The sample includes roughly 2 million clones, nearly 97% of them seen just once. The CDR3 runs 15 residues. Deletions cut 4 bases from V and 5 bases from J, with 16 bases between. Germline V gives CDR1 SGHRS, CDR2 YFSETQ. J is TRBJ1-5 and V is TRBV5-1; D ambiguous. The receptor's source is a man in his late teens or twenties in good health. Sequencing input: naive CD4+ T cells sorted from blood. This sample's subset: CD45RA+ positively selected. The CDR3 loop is CASSPVPGSYQPQHF. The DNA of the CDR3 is TGCGCCAGCAGCCCCGTCCCCGGCTCGTATCAGCCCCAGCATTTT.